Following are 4 T cell receptor beta chains from one sample sequenced in a study of cytomegalovirus exposure and HLA in healthy donors (dated by TCRdb to the late 2010s). The library was prepared using the immunoSEQ multiplex PCR assay. For the multiplex PCR, a mixture combining 60 forward primers for TCR Vbeta segments and 13 reverse primers for TCR Jbeta segments was used. Sourced from immuneACCESS, this table was stored by TCRdb with only in-frame sequences that have V and J called. A share of the clones is absent; for the studies checked, an unresolved V gene accounts for under half, and the remainder has no known explanation. This sample is represented by 80,000 or so clones; 72% of them were singletons. Roughly 10% of the sample is held by the ten biggest clonotypes. Specimen: PBMCs. These receptors were obtained from a woman in her thirties or forties in good health and CMV-seropositive.

The V gene is TRBV19, the J gene TRBJ1-1; no definite D call. Trimming pared 3 bases from V and 4 bases from J, leaving 12 bases between. Germline V gene sequence: CDR1 LNHDA, CDR2 SQIVND (reference sequence). The CDR3 extends over 14 amino acids. Written as DNA, the CDR3 is TGTGCCAGTAGTATTCCCATATCAGGCACTGAAGCTTTCTTT. Protein product: CASSIPISGTEAFF.

The chain combines TRBV27 with TRBJ1-1; possibly TRBD1 for D (6 bases). Germline V gene lookup returns CDR1 MNHEY and CDR2 SMNVEV (reference sequence). The CDR3 sequence is 13 residues long. V was trimmed by 8 bases and J by 6 bases, leaving 16 bases between them. Here the CDR3 DNA reads TGTGCCAGCGTGGGGGCGGGTGTCCCTGAAGCTTTCTTT. It encodes CASVGAGVPEAFF.

J is TRBJ2-7 and V is TRBV28; 8 bases are a match to TRBD1. This CDR3 region has 12 residues. From germline, CDR1 is MDHEN and CDR2 SYDVKM. The ends lost 5 bases at V and 3 bases at J; junction bases unmatched: 0. The CDR3 sequence: CASSGQGYEQYF. CDR3 coding DNA: TGTGCCAGCAGTGGACAGGGCTACGAGCAGTACTTC.

This clone was detected only once. The gene calls are TRBV29-1 and TRBJ1-1; 10 bases are shared with TRBD1. This CDR3 has 15 residues. V shed 2 bases, J shed 3 bases, and the junction held 6 bases outside the gene matches. The germline V gene has CDR1 SQVTM and CDR2 ANQGSEA. The CDR3 spells CSVEMDRGRYTEAFF. CDR3 DNA: TGCAGCGTTGAAATGGACAGGGGGAGGTACACTGAAGCTTTCTTT.